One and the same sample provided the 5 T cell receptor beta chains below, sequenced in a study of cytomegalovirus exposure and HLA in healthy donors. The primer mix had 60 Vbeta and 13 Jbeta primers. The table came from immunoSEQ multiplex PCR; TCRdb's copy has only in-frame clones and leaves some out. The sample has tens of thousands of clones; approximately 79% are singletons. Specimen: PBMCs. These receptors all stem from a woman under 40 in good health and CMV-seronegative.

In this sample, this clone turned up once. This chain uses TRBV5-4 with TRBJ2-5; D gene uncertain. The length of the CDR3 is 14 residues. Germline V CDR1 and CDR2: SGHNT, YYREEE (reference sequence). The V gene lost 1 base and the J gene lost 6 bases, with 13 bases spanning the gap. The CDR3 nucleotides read TGTGCCAGCAGCTTGTCTGAGGCTCAGCAGACCCAGTACTTC. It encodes CASSLSEAQQTQYF.

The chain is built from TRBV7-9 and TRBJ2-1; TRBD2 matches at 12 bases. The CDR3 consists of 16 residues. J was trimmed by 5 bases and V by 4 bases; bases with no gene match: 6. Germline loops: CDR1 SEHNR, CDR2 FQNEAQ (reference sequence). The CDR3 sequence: CASSSLLAGGHNEQFF. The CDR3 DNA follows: TGTGCCAGCAGCTCCCTCCTAGCGGGAGGGCACAATGAGCAGTTCTTC.

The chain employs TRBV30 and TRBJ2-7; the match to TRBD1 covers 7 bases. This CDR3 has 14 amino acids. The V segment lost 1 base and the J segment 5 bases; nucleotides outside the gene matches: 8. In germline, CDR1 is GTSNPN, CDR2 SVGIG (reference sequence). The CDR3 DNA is TGTGCCTGGAGTGACACGACAGGGTTGGACGAGCAGTACTTC. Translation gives CAWSDTTGLDEQYF.

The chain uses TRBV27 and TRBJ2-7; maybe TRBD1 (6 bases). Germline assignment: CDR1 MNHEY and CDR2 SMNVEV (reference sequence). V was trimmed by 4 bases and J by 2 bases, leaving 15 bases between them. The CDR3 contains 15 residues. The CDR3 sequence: CASSYTGPETYEQYF. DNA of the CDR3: TGTGCCAGCAGTTATACAGGGCCCGAAACCTACGAGCAGTACTTC.

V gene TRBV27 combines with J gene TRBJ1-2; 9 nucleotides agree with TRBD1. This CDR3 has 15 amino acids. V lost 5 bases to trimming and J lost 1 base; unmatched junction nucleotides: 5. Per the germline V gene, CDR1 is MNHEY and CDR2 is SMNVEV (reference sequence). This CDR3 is CASSPQGARNYGYTF. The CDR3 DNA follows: TGTGCCAGCAGTCCACAGGGGGCGCGTAACTATGGCTACACCTTC.